This T cell receptor beta chain originates from a study of blood T cells in healthy people across ages (dated by TCRdb to between 2015 and 2017). Broadly, across the study: In model experiments, template switching captured about one uniquely barcoded TCR beta cDNA molecule for every two T cells. The study measured age-related changes in TCR beta repertoire diversity using deep sequencing normalized with unique cDNA molecular identifiers. Four age groups were formed from the donors: young (average approximately 15 years), middle-aged (approximately 39), aged (under 70) and long-lived (82). To avoid experimental bias, donors of different ages were distributed randomly across sequencing lanes. For two donors (one aged 18 to 30 and one aged 80 or older), the study analyzed two additional independent replicas of 1 million unique cDNA reads from the same blood draw.

The donors were 40 or so Caucasian individuals from Russia, aged about 6 to 100 years, who were systemically healthy. Approximately 9 milliliters of peripheral blood were collected from each donor into EDTA-treated Vacutainer tubes. Ficoll-Paque density-gradient centrifugation was used to isolate PBMCs, with at least 7 million obtained per sample. Trizol reagent was used to extract total RNA from the PBMCs, yielding at least 5 micrograms per sample. Naive CD45RAhigh/CD27high T cell percentages were measured by flow cytometry on a PBMC aliquot from every donor. Findings and caveats that apply to the study as a whole: The CMV infection status of donors was not known, potentially confounding age-related changes in expanded clonotypes. As age increased, observed TCR beta diversity per million T cells dropped in a roughly linear way, and a significant reduction was already evident by age around 41. The long-lived group showed more naive CD4+ T cells, fewer expanded clones and increased TCR diversity than the aged group, suggesting age selection. Estimates of total diversity based on one million sequenced T cells were regarded as lower bounds and as underestimates. Conclusive comparison of naive and antigen-experienced compartments was prevented by the profiling of bulk unsorted PBMCs. There was a strong correlation between observed TCR beta diversity and the percentage of naive T cells measured by flow cytometry.

In this sample, this clonotype turned up many times. It lacks a known antigen. No much larger clone exists at a distance of one base, and base qualities are not known. To prepare the library, 5' RACE was applied. Data came from an Illumina HiSeq 2500. A second about 7 to 12 cycle PCR used a sample-barcoded 5' primer and a J-beta primer mix. Each TCR beta cDNA molecule received a unique molecular identifier from a template-switch 5' adaptor carrying 12 random nucleotides. Each sample yielded at least 3 million CDR3-containing paired-end reads. First-strand cDNA synthesis was performed from all RNA using the Mint cDNA synthesis kit, with priming by a TRBC-specific oligonucleotide. Following uracil-DNA glycosylase treatment, a first 18-cycle PCR with universal primers M1SS and BC2_uni_R was performed on all cDNA. For the original study's pipeline: For normalization, 1 million high-quality reads, each with a distinct molecular identifier, were randomly selected from each sample. Instead of being binned into consensus sequences, reads that shared molecular identifiers were thrown out. MiTCR, run with a Q25 quality threshold and the strictest error-elimination algorithm, handled CDR3 identification, clonotype clustering and error correction. A nonparametric unseen species model with Euler transformation was used to estimate a lower bound on total TCR beta diversity. TCRdb reprocessing: public reads trimmed at Q25 with fastp, clones called with MiXCR, in-frame beta chains kept. Rows with a matching CDR3 protein are joined into one entry that keeps the most common DNA and genes. These V and J calls rely on TCRdb rather than the paper's analysis. In all, the sample holds under 800,000 distinct CDR3 sequences, and around a fifth of those were seen once. The ten largest make up 3% to 4% of the sample.

Inclusive of the bounding cysteine and phenylalanine, the CDR3 is 12 residues long. Of the read, only the CDR3 DNA is kept; its 36 bases are in frame from base 1. The germline V gene gives CDR1 as SGHTA and CDR2 as FQGNSA. V sheds 5 bases and J sheds 14 bases, leaving 16 bases between their ends. The sample taken for sequencing was blood. The receptor chain draws on TRBV7-2 and TRBJ2-1; confidence is insufficient to name the D gene. The clonotype comes from an older man in good health. The DNA reads TGTGCCAGCAGCCTAGGGCCGTTTTTTAAGTTCTTC. This is translated as CASSLGPFFKFF. With the portions outside the CDR3 filled from the reference TRBV7-2 and TRBJ2-1 genes, the complete variable region becomes GAGVSQSPSNKVTEKGKDVELRCDPISGHTALYWYRQSLGQGLEFLIYFQGNSAPDKSGLPSDRFSAERTGGSVSTLTIQRTQQEDSAVYLCASSLGPFFKFFGPGTRLTVL.